This T cell receptor (beta chain) was captured in a study of T-cell memory formation after mild COVID-19. Study summary: TCR clusters mostly belonged to single donors.

Whole-study results and caveats: Clones that shrank (day 15 to 85) were balanced CD4/CD8, whereas later expanders leaned CD4+.

Constant-segment primers and 5'RACE yielded cDNA libraries for TCR alpha and TCR beta, each carrying sample barcodes and UMIs. TCRdb fed the 5' RACE reads into MiXCR, producing one record per CDR3 protein. The sample carries fewer than 200,000 distinct CDR3 sequences, roughly a fifth recorded once. About this clonotype itself: No antigen is known for it.

There are 17 residues in the CDR3. Germline V CDR1 and CDR2: SEHNR, FQNEAQ (reference sequence). The V end lost 5 bases, the J end lost 4 bases, and 21 bases lay between the germline ends. The rearrangement uses TRBV7-9 and TRBJ1-5; maybe TRBD1 (5 bases). Sequenced input: PBMCs or a T cell subset sorted from them (not recorded which). This clonotype originated in an adult woman who had mild COVID-19 (a few samples of this study predate the infection). Cell type and time point are not known. CDR3 in amino acids: CASSQTAGPLGNQPQHF. DNA of the CDR3: TGTGCCAGCAGCCAAACGGCGGGACCGCTGGGGAATCAGCCCCAGCATTTT.